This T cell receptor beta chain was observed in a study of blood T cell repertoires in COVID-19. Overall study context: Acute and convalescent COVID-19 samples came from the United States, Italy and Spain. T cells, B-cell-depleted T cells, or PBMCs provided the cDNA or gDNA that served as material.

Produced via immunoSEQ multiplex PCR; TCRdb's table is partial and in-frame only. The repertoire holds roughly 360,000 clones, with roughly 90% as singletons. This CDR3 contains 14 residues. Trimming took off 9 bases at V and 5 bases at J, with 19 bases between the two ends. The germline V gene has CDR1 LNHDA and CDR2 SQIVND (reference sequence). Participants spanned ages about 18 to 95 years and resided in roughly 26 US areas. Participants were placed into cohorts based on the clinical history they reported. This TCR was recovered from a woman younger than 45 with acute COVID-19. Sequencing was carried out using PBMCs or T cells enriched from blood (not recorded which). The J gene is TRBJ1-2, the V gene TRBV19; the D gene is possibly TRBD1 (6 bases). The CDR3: CASRTTGRYYGYTF. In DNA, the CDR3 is TGTGCCAGCAGAACGACAGGAAGGTATTATGGCTACACCTTC. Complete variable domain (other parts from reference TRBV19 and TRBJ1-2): DGGITQSPKYLFRKEGQNVTLSCEQNLNHDAMYWYRQDPGQGLRLIYYSQIVNDFQKGDIAEGYSVSREKKESFPLTVTSAQKNPTAFYLCASRTTGRYYGYTFGSGTRLTVV.